The rows below give T cell receptor beta chains drawn from one sample of a study of CD8 T cells in ankylosing spondylitis. One entry per CDR3 protein, called by TCRdb with MiXCR from the 5' RACE reads. The data hold over 30,000 distinct CDR3 sequences, with 13% observed a single time. Sequencing used synovial fluid, either unsorted or a sorted T cell fraction (not recorded which). These receptors all stem from a male donor with ankylosing spondylitis. Each CDR3 is given with its conserved first and last residue. A D gene is named only where the DNA matches it firmly. The size entry is marked missing in some rows and otherwise reads once, few, many or a size class.

j_call: TRBJ2-7
v_call: TRBV18
d_call: .
clone_size: .
cdr3_nt: TGTGCCAGCTCACCACGTTGGGGGAGGGGGCTTCACGAGCAGTACTTC
cdr3_aa: CASSPRWGRGLHEQYF

j_call: TRBJ1-6
v_call: TRBV9
d_call: .
clone_size: .
cdr3_nt: TGTGCCAGCAGTAGACAAGACGGTTCACCCCTCCACTTT
cdr3_aa: CASSRQDGSPLHF

j_call: TRBJ2-1
v_call: TRBV28
d_call: .
clone_size: many
cdr3_nt: TGTGCCAGCAGGTCGGTGGGGTTTGAGCAGTTCTTC
cdr3_aa: CASRSVGFEQFF

j_call: TRBJ1-4
v_call: TRBV7-9
d_call: .
clone_size: .
cdr3_nt: TGTGCCAGCAGCTTAGACGCACAAGAGAATGAAAAACTGTTTTTT
cdr3_aa: CASSLDAQENEKLFF

j_call: TRBJ2-1
v_call: TRBV9
d_call: .
clone_size: .
cdr3_nt: TGTGCCAGCAGCGTAGAAGACTCTTCACGCAATGAGCAGTTCTTC
cdr3_aa: CASSVEDSSRNEQFF

j_call: TRBJ2-7
v_call: TRBV21-1
d_call: .
clone_size: many
cdr3_nt: TGTGCCAGCAGCACGGGGACCCTAAATCACTACGAGCAGTACTTC
cdr3_aa: CASSTGTLNHYEQYF

j_call: TRBJ2-1
v_call: TRBV6-2/TRBV6-3
d_call: .
clone_size: many
cdr3_nt: TGTGCCAGCAGCCTCCTTTTCAATGAGCAGTTCTTC
cdr3_aa: CASSLLFNEQFF

j_call: TRBJ2-1
v_call: TRBV5-6
d_call: .
clone_size: few
cdr3_nt: TGTGCCAGCAGCTGGGGCTACAAGTCCCTCATCTACAATGAGCAGTTCTTC
cdr3_aa: CASSWGYKSLIYNEQFF

j_call: TRBJ2-3
v_call: TRBV4-1
d_call: .
clone_size: .
cdr3_nt: TGCGCCAGCAGCCCGGGGGTGGGTCTCGGGGTTAGCACAGATACGCAGTATTTT
cdr3_aa: CASSPGVGLGVSTDTQYF

j_call: TRBJ2-1
v_call: TRBV13
d_call: TRBD2
clone_size: .
cdr3_nt: TGTGCCAGCAGCCCGCCCCGCGGGAGTGGTGAGCAGTTCTTC
cdr3_aa: CASSPPRGSGEQFF

j_call: TRBJ2-2
v_call: TRBV7-8
d_call: .
clone_size: few
cdr3_nt: TGTGCCAGCCGGGTGGGGATCGCGAACACCGGGGAGCTGTTTTTT
cdr3_aa: CASRVGIANTGELFF

j_call: TRBJ2-2
v_call: TRBV28
d_call: .
clone_size: .
cdr3_nt: TGTGCCCACTCTGCGGGCAGGGACACCGGGGAGCTGTTTTTT
cdr3_aa: CAHSAGRDTGELFF

j_call: TRBJ1-1
v_call: TRBV20-1
d_call: .
clone_size: .
cdr3_nt: TGCAGTGCTAGAGCAGAAAGGGACACTGAAGCTTTCTTT
cdr3_aa: CSARAERDTEAFF

j_call: TRBJ2-1
v_call: TRBV29-1
d_call: .
clone_size: many
cdr3_nt: TGCAGCGTTGATAAGGGCACGAGCTCCTACAATGAGCAGTTCTTC
cdr3_aa: CSVDKGTSSYNEQFF

j_call: TRBJ2-5
v_call: TRBV27
d_call: TRBD2
clone_size: many
cdr3_nt: TGTGCCAGCAGTCCTGAAACTAGCGGGGACTCTCAAGAGACCCAGTACTTC
cdr3_aa: CASSPETSGDSQETQYF

j_call: TRBJ1-6
v_call: TRBV5-4
d_call: TRBD1
clone_size: .
cdr3_nt: TGTGCCAGCAGCCCCGACAGGGGGCGAGGAAATTCACCCCTCCACTTT
cdr3_aa: CASSPDRGRGNSPLHF

j_call: TRBJ1-2
v_call: TRBV7-2
d_call: .
clone_size: many
cdr3_nt: TGTGCCAGCAGCTTAACACCCCCCGATGGCTACACCTTC
cdr3_aa: CASSLTPPDGYTF

j_call: TRBJ1-6
v_call: TRBV7-8
d_call: .
clone_size: many
cdr3_nt: TGTGCCAGCAGCTTAGCGATGGGCAGCTATAATTCACCCCTCCACTTT
cdr3_aa: CASSLAMGSYNSPLHF

j_call: TRBJ2-7
v_call: TRBV7-9
d_call: .
clone_size: .
cdr3_nt: TGTGCCAGCAGCTTAGAATATCCCAGGGTCTACGAGCAGTACTTC
cdr3_aa: CASSLEYPRVYEQYF

j_call: TRBJ2-1
v_call: TRBV11-2
d_call: .
clone_size: few
cdr3_nt: TGTGCCAGCAGCTTAGCACAGGGCTCCTACAATGAGCAGTTCTTC
cdr3_aa: CASSLAQGSYNEQFF

j_call: TRBJ2-3
v_call: TRBV15
d_call: TRBD2
clone_size: .
cdr3_nt: TGTGCCACCAGCAGGGAGCGGGGACTTTCCACAGATACGCAGTATTTT
cdr3_aa: CATSRERGLSTDTQYF

j_call: TRBJ1-4
v_call: TRBV2
d_call: .
clone_size: .
cdr3_nt: .
cdr3_aa: CASSETRAAAGKLFFF

j_call: TRBJ2-7
v_call: TRBV7-8
d_call: .
clone_size: .
cdr3_nt: TGTGCCAGCAGCTTTAATTACTACGAGCAGTACTTC
cdr3_aa: CASSFNYYEQYF

j_call: TRBJ1-1
v_call: TRBV10-3
d_call: .
clone_size: few
cdr3_nt: TGTGCCATCAGTGAGTCTCGGCGAGGAAGGACAGAAAAAGGCGAGGAAGCTTTCTTT
cdr3_aa: CAISESRRGRTEKGEEAFF

j_call: TRBJ2-1
v_call: TRBV18
d_call: TRBD2
clone_size: many
cdr3_nt: TGTGCCAGCTCACCACCCGGGACTAGTCCGGATGAGCAGTTCTTC
cdr3_aa: CASSPPGTSPDEQFF

j_call: TRBJ1-1
v_call: TRBV20-1
d_call: .
clone_size: .
cdr3_nt: TGCAGTGCTAGGACACAGGGAGTTCGGAACACTGAAGCTTTCTTT
cdr3_aa: CSARTQGVRNTEAFF

j_call: TRBJ1-1
v_call: TRBV27
d_call: TRBD1
clone_size: few
cdr3_nt: TGTGCCAGCAGTTCAGGACAGGGGGCTTGGTTGACTGAAGCTTTCTTT
cdr3_aa: CASSSGQGAWLTEAFF

j_call: TRBJ2-1
v_call: TRBV7-2
d_call: TRBD2
clone_size: .
cdr3_nt: TGTGCCAGCAGCTTAGCTTTCTTTAGCGGGGGCCCTTACAATGAGCAGTTCTTC
cdr3_aa: CASSLAFFSGGPYNEQFF

j_call: TRBJ2-2
v_call: TRBV4-2
d_call: TRBD2
clone_size: few
cdr3_nt: TGTGCCAGCAGCCAAGATCGGGAGGGCAGCCGGGCCGGGGAGCTGTTTTTT
cdr3_aa: CASSQDREGSRAGELFF

j_call: TRBJ1-2
v_call: TRBV7-2
d_call: TRBD1
clone_size: .
cdr3_nt: TGTGCCAGCAGCTTAATCGAGGGGGCGAGATATGGCTACACCTTC
cdr3_aa: CASSLIEGARYGYTF

j_call: TRBJ1-1
v_call: TRBV27
d_call: TRBD1
clone_size: .
cdr3_nt: TGTGCCAGCAGGACTGGGACAGGGGGTTGGACTGAAGCTTTCTTT
cdr3_aa: CASRTGTGGWTEAFF

j_call: TRBJ2-5
v_call: TRBV7-9
d_call: .
clone_size: .
cdr3_nt: TGTGCCAGCAGCTTGATCGAGACCCAGTACTTC
cdr3_aa: CASSLIETQYF

j_call: TRBJ2-7
v_call: TRBV7-2
d_call: .
clone_size: .
cdr3_nt: TGTGCCAGCAGCCGAGTCGGGTCCTACGAGCAGTACTTC
cdr3_aa: CASSRVGSYEQYF

j_call: TRBJ2-5
v_call: TRBV11-2
d_call: .
clone_size: .
cdr3_nt: TGTGCCAGCAGCTTTAGCCACCAAGAGACCCAGTACTTC
cdr3_aa: CASSFSHQETQYF

j_call: TRBJ2-1
v_call: TRBV4-2
d_call: TRBD2
clone_size: .
cdr3_nt: TGTGCCAGCAGCCAAGATGGACTAGCGGGATCAGGCGAGCAGTTCTTC
cdr3_aa: CASSQDGLAGSGEQFF

j_call: TRBJ1-4
v_call: TRBV9
d_call: .
clone_size: .
cdr3_nt: TGTGCCAGCAGCTACAGGGTAGGAAATGAAAAACTGTTTTTT
cdr3_aa: CASSYRVGNEKLFF

j_call: TRBJ1-6
v_call: TRBV28
d_call: .
clone_size: many
cdr3_nt: TGTGCCAGCAGCCTCCAGGGAAGAGAGAGTTCACCCCTCCACTTT
cdr3_aa: CASSLQGRESSPLHF

j_call: TRBJ2-3
v_call: TRBV20-1
d_call: TRBD2
clone_size: many
cdr3_nt: TGCAGTGCTAGAGGGAACGTAGCGGGAAGACCTAGCCGCACAGATACGCAGTATTTT
cdr3_aa: CSARGNVAGRPSRTDTQYF

j_call: TRBJ2-6
v_call: TRBV6-1
d_call: .
clone_size: few
cdr3_nt: TGTGCCAGCAGTCCGGATTCAACTGGGGCCAACGTCCTGACTTTC
cdr3_aa: CASSPDSTGANVLTF

j_call: TRBJ2-7
v_call: TRBV27
d_call: .
clone_size: medium-sized
cdr3_nt: TGTGCCAGCGGATACGAGCAGTACTTC
cdr3_aa: CASGYEQYF

j_call: TRBJ2-7
v_call: TRBV12-3/TRBV12-4
d_call: .
clone_size: many
cdr3_nt: TGTGCCAGCAGCCCTTCCGCCGGGCCCACCTACGAGCAGTACTTC
cdr3_aa: CASSPSAGPTYEQYF

j_call: TRBJ2-6
v_call: TRBV7-9
d_call: .
clone_size: many
cdr3_nt: TGTGCCAGCAGCCTAAGCTCTGGGGCCAACGTCCTGACTTTC
cdr3_aa: CASSLSSGANVLTF

j_call: TRBJ2-2
v_call: TRBV5-1
d_call: TRBD1
clone_size: few
cdr3_nt: TGCGCCAGCAGCTTAGGGGGCCACACCGGGGAGCTGTTTTTT
cdr3_aa: CASSLGGHTGELFF

j_call: TRBJ2-7
v_call: TRBV9
d_call: TRBD2
clone_size: many
cdr3_nt: TGTGCCAGCAGCCCAGAGGGGAGGGGCCTACTTGACTACGAGCAGTACTTC
cdr3_aa: CASSPEGRGLLDYEQYF

j_call: TRBJ1-3
v_call: TRBV7-2
d_call: .
clone_size: large
cdr3_nt: TGTGCCAGCAGCTATGACAGCGGAGCCCGAAACACCATATATTTT
cdr3_aa: CASSYDSGARNTIYF

j_call: TRBJ2-7
v_call: TRBV20-1
d_call: .
clone_size: .
cdr3_nt: TGCAGTGCTAGAGAATACCAGATCTACGAGCAGTACTTC
cdr3_aa: CSAREYQIYEQYF

j_call: TRBJ1-4
v_call: TRBV15
d_call: .
clone_size: few
cdr3_nt: TGTGCCACCACTCCAGGACTGGTCGGGGGAGAAAAACTGTTTTTT
cdr3_aa: CATTPGLVGGEKLFF